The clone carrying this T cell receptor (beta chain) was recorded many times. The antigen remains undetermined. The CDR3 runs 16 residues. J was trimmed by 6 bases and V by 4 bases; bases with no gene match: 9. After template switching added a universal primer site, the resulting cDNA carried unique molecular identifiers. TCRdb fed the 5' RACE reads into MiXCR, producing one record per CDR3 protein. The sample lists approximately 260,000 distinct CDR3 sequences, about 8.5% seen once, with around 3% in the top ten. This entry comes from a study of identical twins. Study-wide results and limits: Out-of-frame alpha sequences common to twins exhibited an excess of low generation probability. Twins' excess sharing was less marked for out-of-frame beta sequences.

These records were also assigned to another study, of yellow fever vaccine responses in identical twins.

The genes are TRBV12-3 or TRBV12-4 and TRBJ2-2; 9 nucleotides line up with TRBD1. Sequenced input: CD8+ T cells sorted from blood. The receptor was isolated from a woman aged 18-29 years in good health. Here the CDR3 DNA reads TGTGCCAGCAGTTCCCGGGACAGGGTATCCGCCGGGGAGCTGTTTTTT. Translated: CASSSRDRVSAGELFF.